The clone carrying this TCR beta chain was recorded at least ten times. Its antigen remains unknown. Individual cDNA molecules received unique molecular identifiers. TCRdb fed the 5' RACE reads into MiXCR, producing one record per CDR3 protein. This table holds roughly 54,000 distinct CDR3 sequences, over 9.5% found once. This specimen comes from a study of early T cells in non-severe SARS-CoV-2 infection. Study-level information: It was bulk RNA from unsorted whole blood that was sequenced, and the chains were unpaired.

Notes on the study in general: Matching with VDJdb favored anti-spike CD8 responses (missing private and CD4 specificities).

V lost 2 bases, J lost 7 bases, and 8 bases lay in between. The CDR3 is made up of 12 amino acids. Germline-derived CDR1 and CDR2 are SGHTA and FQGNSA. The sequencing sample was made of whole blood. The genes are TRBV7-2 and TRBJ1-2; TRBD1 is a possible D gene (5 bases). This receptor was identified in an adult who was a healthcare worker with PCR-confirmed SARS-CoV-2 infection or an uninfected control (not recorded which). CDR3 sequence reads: CASSLQGGGYTF. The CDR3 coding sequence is TGTGCCAGCAGCTTACAGGGTGGTGGCTACACCTTC.